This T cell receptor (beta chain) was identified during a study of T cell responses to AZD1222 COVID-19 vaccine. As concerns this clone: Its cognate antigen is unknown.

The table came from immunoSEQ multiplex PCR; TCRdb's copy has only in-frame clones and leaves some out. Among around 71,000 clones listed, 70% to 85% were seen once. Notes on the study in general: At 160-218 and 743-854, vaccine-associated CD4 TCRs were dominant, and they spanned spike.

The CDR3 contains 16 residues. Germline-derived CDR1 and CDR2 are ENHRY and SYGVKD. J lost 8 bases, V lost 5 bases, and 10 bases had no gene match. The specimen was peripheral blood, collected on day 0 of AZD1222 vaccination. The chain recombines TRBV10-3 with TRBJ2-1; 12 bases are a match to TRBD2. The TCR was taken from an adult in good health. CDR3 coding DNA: TGTGCCATCAGTAAACAGACTAGCGGGAGATTATATGAGCAGTTCTTC. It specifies CAISKQTSGRLYEQFF.